These T cell receptor beta chains were read from a single sample in a study of T cell changes during pregnancy in multiple sclerosis. Sequenced by immunoSEQ multiplex PCR; TCRdb stores in-frame clones only, minus some. Of just under 65,000 clones in the sample, 80% to 95% were seen once. The specimen comprised CD8+ T cells from peripheral blood mononuclear cells, sampled in the second trimester of pregnancy. These receptors were taken from a female donor with multiple sclerosis, enrolled in a pregnancy study. Both conserved end residues are part of each CDR3.

V: TRBV20-1; J: TRBJ2-3; length: 11; CDR3: CSDIGGWTQYF
V: TRBV9; J: TRBJ1-2; length: 14; CDR3: CASSVASRGGGYTF
V: TRBV19; J: TRBJ1-1; length: 11; CDR3: CASQGSTEAFF
V: TRBV14; J: TRBJ2-1; length: 12; CDR3: CASSQETYEQFF
V: TRBV29-1; J: TRBJ2-5; length: 14; CDR3: CSVESPLAGETQYF
V: TRBV7-9; J: TRBJ2-7; length: 14; CDR3: CASSLGGDSYEQYF
V: TRBV5-1; J: TRBJ2-2; length: 18; CDR3: CASSRGERGSSLTGELFF
V: TRBV10-3; J: TRBJ2-1; length: 16; CDR3: CAIERGEGQLFNEQFF
V: TRBV6-5; J: -; length: 14; CDR3: CASGKRENYYEQYF
V: TRBV19; J: TRBJ2-1; length: 15; CDR3: CASNPSGVSYNEQFF
V: TRBV4-3; J: TRBJ1-2; length: 15; CDR3: CASSQMTASNYGYTF
V: TRBV4-1; J: TRBJ2-1; length: 16; CDR3: CASCREAGAGCNEQFF
V: TRBV6-5; J: TRBJ2-1; length: 15; CDR3: CASSPGTSGMNEQFF
V: TRBV5-8; J: TRBJ1-2; length: 13; CDR3: CASSLGWPLGYTF
V: TRBV7-9; J: TRBJ2-7; length: 14; CDR3: CASSLGQRVYEQYF
V: TRBV2; J: TRBJ1-2; length: 12; CDR3: CASANTGGGYTF
V: TRBV19; J: TRBJ2-1; length: 13; CDR3: CASSIDTDNEQFF
V: TRBV30; J: TRBJ2-1; length: 16; CDR3: CAWSPPDRSSYNEQFF
V: TRBV4-3; J: TRBJ1-1; length: 12; CDR3: CASSGQGTEAFF
V: TRBV29-1; J: TRBJ2-1; length: 16; CDR3: CSVEWGTSGIDNEQFF
V: TRBV2; J: TRBJ2-2; length: 12; CDR3: CASSPGSGELFF
V: TRBV4-1; J: TRBJ1-1; length: 16; CDR3: CASSQDTPIMNTEAFF
V: TRBV6-5; J: TRBJ1-5; length: 13; CDR3: CASRQGGNQPQHF
V: TRBV2; J: TRBJ2-4; length: 19; CDR3: CASRGWPTSGRQKKNIQYF
V: TRBV27; J: TRBJ2-3; length: 17; CDR3: CASSYAVGQGVSDTQYF
V: TRBV7-9; J: TRBJ1-5; length: 17; CDR3: CASSLARGQGGHQPQHF
V: TRBV19; J: TRBJ1-5; length: 14; CDR3: CASSTGTGYQPQHF
V: TRBV5-1; J: TRBJ2-4; length: 12; CDR3: CASHDSLNIQYF
V: TRBV28; J: TRBJ2-1; length: 15; CDR3: CASRPLADLDNEQFF
V: TRBV2; J: TRBJ2-1; length: 15; CDR3: CASREAGGPLNEQFF
V: TRBV4-3; J: TRBJ1-3; length: 16; CDR3: CASSHFSGIAGNTIYF